Sequencing of this T cell receptor (beta chain) was carried out in a study of identical twins. This clonotype was recorded many times. Germline-derived CDR1 and CDR2 are LGHNA and YNFKEQ. V trimming: 3 bases; J trimming: 2 bases; junction bases outside the gene matches: 6. The length of the CDR3 is 15 residues. A universal primer binding site was introduced by template switching. The final cDNA contained unique molecular identifiers. TCRdb used MiXCR to reprocess the 5' RACE reads, holding one entry per CDR3 protein. The table has 350,000 or so distinct CDR3 sequences, roughly an eighth seen once. This same sample was also taken into another study, of yellow fever vaccine responses in identical twins.

This clonotype was obtained from a woman aged 18-29 years in good health. J is TRBJ2-7 and V is TRBV4-2; 8 positions agree with TRBD1. Sequencing input: CD8+ T cells sorted from blood. CDR3: CASSQTVDRAYEQYF. As DNA, the CDR3 is TGTGCCAGCAGCCAGACGGTGGACAGGGCCTACGAGCAGTACTTC.